A selection of T cell receptor beta chains follows, all from one sample in a study of PD-L1 blockade in urothelial cancer. TCRdb keeps only in-frame clones here, not all; method: immunoSEQ multiplex PCR. The data contain more than 75,000 clones, roughly 89% of them seen just once; the ten biggest clones take up around 2%. This material consisted of PBMCs, taken around atezolizumab (anti-PD-L1) treatment. The receptors shown here come from a man in his sixties with urothelial cancer. Each CDR3 is given with its conserved first and last residue. The order of the fields is J gene, CDR3 length, clone size, D gene, V gene, CDR3 protein, CDR3 DNA. D genes are given only for firm matches. Rows give clone size only sometimes, using once, few, many, or a class for an expanded clone.

>TRBJ2-6|19|.|TRBD1|TRBV15
CATSRSRDRGFGGANVLTF
TGTGCCACCAGCCGTTCCCGGGACAGGGGGTTCGGTGGGGCCAACGTCCTGACTTTC
>TRBJ2-1|16|.|TRBD2|TRBV7-9
CASSLVTAGGPGEQFF
TGTGCCAGCAGCTTAGTTACAGCGGGAGGGCCAGGTGAGCAGTTCTTC
>TRBJ1-2|13|.|.|TRBV28
CASIGGLNYGYTF
TGTGCCAGCATCGGGGGGCTGAACTATGGCTACACCTTC
>TRBJ2-7|14|.|.|TRBV6-1
CASSEARSTYEQYF
TGTGCCAGCAGTGAAGCGCGGTCCACCTACGAGCAGTACTTC
>TRBJ2-7|13|.|.|TRBV5-5
CASSLAVSYEQYF
TGTGCCAGCAGCTTGGCAGTCTCCTACGAGCAGTACTTC
>TRBJ2-2|12|.|.|TRBV25-1
CASTLNTGELFF
TGTGCCAGCACCTTGAACACCGGGGAGCTGTTTTTT
>TRBJ1-4|13|.|TRBD1|TRBV30
CAWSVQGVEKLFF
TGTGCCTGGAGTGTCCAGGGGGTTGAAAAACTGTTTTTT
>TRBJ1-2|12|.|.|TRBV5-6
CASSLGDTPFYF
TGTGCCAGCAGCTTGGGGGACACCCCGTTCTACTTC
>TRBJ2-7|15|.|TRBD1|TRBV19
CASSIGGQGAVEQYF
TGTGCCAGTAGTATTGGGGGACAGGGGGCAGTCGAGCAGTACTTC
>TRBJ2-3|17|.|TRBD2|TRBV5-1
CASSLIPTSGNTDTQYF
TGCGCCAGCAGCTTGATTCCGACTAGCGGAAACACAGATACGCAGTATTTT
>TRBJ1-5|14|.|TRBD1|TRBV4-3
CASSQDRGWQPQHF
TGCGCCAGCAGCCAGGACAGGGGATGGCAGCCCCAGCATTTT
>TRBJ2-1|15|.|.|TRBV7-2
CASSLDAPGNNEQFF
TGTGCCAGCAGCTTAGATGCGCCGGGGAACAATGAGCAGTTCTTC
>TRBJ2-6|16|.|.|TRBV5-1
CASSLWEYSGANVLTF
TGCGCCAGCAGCTTGTGGGAGTACTCTGGGGCCAACGTCCTGACTTTC
>TRBJ2-6|16|.|.|TRBV19
CASSIDWSSGANVLTF
TGTGCCAGTAGTATAGATTGGAGCTCTGGGGCCAACGTCCTGACTTTC
>TRBJ1-1|13|.|.|TRBV18
CASSPDRGAEAFF
TGTGCCAGCTCACCCGACAGAGGCGCTGAAGCTTTCTTT
>TRBJ1-1|15|.|.|TRBV9
CASSARGGEDTEAFF
TGTGCCAGCAGCGCGAGAGGAGGGGAGGACACTGAAGCTTTCTTT
>TRBJ2-3|16|.|TRBD1|TRBV5-6
CASSLTTGGRSDTQYF
TGTGCCAGCAGCTTAACTACAGGGGGCCGGTCAGATACGCAGTATTTT
>TRBJ2-1|15|.|TRBD2|TRBV18
CASSPAGRAYNEQFF
TGTGCCAGCTCCCCGGCGGGGAGGGCCTACAATGAGCAGTTCTTC
>TRBJ1-4|19|.|.|TRBV5-1
CASSRQGGFNPTTNEKLFF
TGCGCCAGCAGCCGCCAGGGTGGGTTCAATCCTACAACTAATGAAAAACTGTTTTTT
>TRBJ2-1|16|.|TRBD2|TRBV18
CASSPRRAGANNEQFF
TGTGCCAGCTCACCGAGGAGAGCGGGAGCAAACAATGAGCAGTTCTTC
>TRBJ2-5|15|.|TRBD1|TRBV6-5
CASSYPTGGKKTQYF
TGTGCCAGCAGTTACCCGACAGGGGGCAAAAAGACCCAGTACTTC
>TRBJ2-7|13|.|TRBD2|TRBV6-6
CASSYGTTYEQYF
TGTGCCAGCAGTTACGGGACTACCTACGAGCAGTACTTC
>TRBJ1-4|15|.|TRBD1|TRBV5-1
CASSTRQGIGEKLFF
TGCGCCAGCAGCACCCGACAGGGGATTGGTGAAAAACTGTTTTTT
>TRBJ1-1|14|.|.|TRBV11-2
CASSLETGGTEAFF
TGTGCCAGCAGCTTAGAAACGGGGGGCACTGAAGCTTTCTTT
>TRBJ2-5|15|few|TRBD1|TRBV28
CASSSQQGWQETQYF
TGTGCCAGCAGTTCCCAACAGGGGTGGCAAGAGACCCAGTACTTC
>TRBJ1-1|16|.|.|TRBV5-1
CASSPVLSGGGTEAFF
TGCGCCAGCAGCCCGGTACTTTCGGGTGGGGGGACTGAAGCTTTCTTT
>TRBJ1-4|16|.|.|TRBV6-1
CASSEWGSSTNEKLFF
TGTGCCAGCAGTGAATGGGGCAGCTCTACTAATGAAAAACTGTTTTTT
>TRBJ2-6|18|.|TRBD1|TRBV14
CASSPRRTGSSGANVLTF
TGTGCCAGCAGCCCCCGACGGACAGGTAGCTCTGGGGCCAACGTCCTGACTTTC
>TRBJ1-2|15|.|.|TRBV10-3
CAISEGGSLDYGYTF
TGTGCCATCAGTGAGGGGGGCAGCCTCGACTATGGCTACACCTTC
>TRBJ1-5|14|.|TRBD1|TRBV6-5
CASSFHRGGQPQHF
TGTGCCAGCAGTTTCCACAGGGGCGGGCAGCCCCAGCATTTT
>TRBJ1-1|12|.|.|TRBV7-8
CASSFYGTEAFF
TGTGCCAGCAGCTTTTACGGCACTGAAGCTTTCTTT
>TRBJ1-1|14|.|.|TRBV15
CATSREEGGTEAFF
TGTGCCACCAGCAGAGAGGAGGGAGGTACTGAAGCTTTCTTT
>TRBJ1-1|13|few|.|TRBV9
CASSGTAGTEAFF
TGTGCCAGCAGCGGCACGGCGGGCACTGAAGCTTTCTTT